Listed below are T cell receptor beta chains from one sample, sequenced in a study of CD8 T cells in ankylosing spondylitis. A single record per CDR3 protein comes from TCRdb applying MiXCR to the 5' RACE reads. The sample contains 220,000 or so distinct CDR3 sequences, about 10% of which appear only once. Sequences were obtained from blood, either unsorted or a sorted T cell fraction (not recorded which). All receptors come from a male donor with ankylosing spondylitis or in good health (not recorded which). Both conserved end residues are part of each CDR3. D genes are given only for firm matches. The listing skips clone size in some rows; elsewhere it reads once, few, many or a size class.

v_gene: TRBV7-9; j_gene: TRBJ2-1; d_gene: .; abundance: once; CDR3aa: CASSPGGAGEQFF; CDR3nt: TGTGCCAGCAGCCCTGGGGGGGCCGGTGAGCAGTTCTTC
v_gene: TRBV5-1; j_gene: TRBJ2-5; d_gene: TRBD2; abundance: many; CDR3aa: CASSPSGGRETQYF; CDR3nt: TGCGCCAGCAGCCCTAGCGGGGGCCGAGAGACCCAGTACTTC
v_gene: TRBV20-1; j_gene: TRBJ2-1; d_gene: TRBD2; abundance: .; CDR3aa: CCARDRAGGLIFSSYNEQFF; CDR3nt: TGCTGTGCTAGAGATCGTGCGGGGGGGCTCATATTTAGTAGTTACAATGAGCAGTTCTTC
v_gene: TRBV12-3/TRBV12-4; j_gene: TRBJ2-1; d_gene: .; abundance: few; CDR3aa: CASSRLEPSLNEQFF; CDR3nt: TGTGCCAGCAGCCGACTAGAGCCTAGCCTCAATGAGCAGTTCTTC
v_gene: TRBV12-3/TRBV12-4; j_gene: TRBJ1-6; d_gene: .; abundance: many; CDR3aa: CASSRQEGSSPLHF; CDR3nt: TGTGCCAGCAGTAGACAGGAGGGAAGTTCACCCCTCCACTTT
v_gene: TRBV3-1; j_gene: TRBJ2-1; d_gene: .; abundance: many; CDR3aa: CASSSTGSNEQFF; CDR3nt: TGTGCCAGCAGCTCGACAGGTTCCAATGAGCAGTTCTTC
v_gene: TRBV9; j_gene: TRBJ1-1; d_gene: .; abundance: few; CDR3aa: CASSVAGGQLNTEAFF; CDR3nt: TGTGCCAGCAGCGTAGCGGGCGGACAGCTGAACACTGAAGCTTTCTTT
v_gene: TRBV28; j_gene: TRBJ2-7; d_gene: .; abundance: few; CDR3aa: CASSPQGISYEQYF; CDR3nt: TGTGCCAGCAGTCCCCAAGGGATCAGCTACGAGCAGTACTTC
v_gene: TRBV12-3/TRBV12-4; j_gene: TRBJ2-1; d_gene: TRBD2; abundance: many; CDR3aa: CASSPGTSGGAPEQFF; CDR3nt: TGTGCCAGCAGTCCTGGGACTAGCGGGGGAGCACCGGAGCAGTTCTTC
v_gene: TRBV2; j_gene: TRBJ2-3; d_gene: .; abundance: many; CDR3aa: CASSEIGTDTQYF; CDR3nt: TGTGCCAGCAGTGAGATAGGCACAGATACGCAGTATTTT
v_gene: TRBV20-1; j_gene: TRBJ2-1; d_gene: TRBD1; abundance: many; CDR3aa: CSAPDGDRGLNEQFF; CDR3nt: TGCAGTGCGCCGGATGGGGACAGGGGGCTGAATGAGCAGTTCTTC
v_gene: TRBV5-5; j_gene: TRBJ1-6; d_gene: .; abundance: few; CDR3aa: CASSLNDGPLHF; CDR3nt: TGTGCCAGCAGCTTGAACGACGGACCCCTCCACTTT
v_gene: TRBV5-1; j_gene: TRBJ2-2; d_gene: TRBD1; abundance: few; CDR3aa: CASSMDRGQTGELFF; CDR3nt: TGCGCCAGCAGCATGGACAGGGGGCAAACCGGGGAGCTGTTTTTT
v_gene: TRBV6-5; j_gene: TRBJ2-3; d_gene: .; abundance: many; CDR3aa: CASSPDSGTQYF; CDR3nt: TGTGCCAGCAGTCCGGACTCCGGTACGCAGTATTTT
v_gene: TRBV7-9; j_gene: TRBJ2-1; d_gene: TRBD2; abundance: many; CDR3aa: CASSPSPAGALEQFF; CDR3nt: TGTGCCAGCAGCCCTAGCCCAGCGGGAGCGCTCGAGCAGTTCTTC
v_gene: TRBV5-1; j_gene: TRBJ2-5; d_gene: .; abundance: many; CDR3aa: CASSLASKKETQYF; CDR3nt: TGCGCCAGCAGCTTGGCAAGCAAGAAAGAGACCCAGTACTTC
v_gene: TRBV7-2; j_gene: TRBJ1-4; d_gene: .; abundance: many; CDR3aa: CASSFPGAANEKLFF; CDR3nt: TGTGCCAGCAGCTTTCCAGGGGCGGCTAATGAAAAACTGTTTTTT
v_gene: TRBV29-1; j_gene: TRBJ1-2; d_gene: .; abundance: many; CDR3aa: CSVPTTGFDGYTF; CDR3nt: TGCAGCGTCCCTACAACAGGGTTCGATGGCTACACCTTC
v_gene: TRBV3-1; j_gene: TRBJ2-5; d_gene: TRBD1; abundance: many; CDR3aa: CASSQARQGVGETQYF; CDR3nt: TGTGCCAGCAGCCAAGCTAGACAGGGGGTAGGAGAGACCCAGTACTTC
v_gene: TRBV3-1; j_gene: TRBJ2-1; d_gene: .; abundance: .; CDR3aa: CASSQAHGSNEQFF; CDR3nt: TGTGCCAGCAGCCAAGCACATGGATCCAATGAGCAGTTCTTC
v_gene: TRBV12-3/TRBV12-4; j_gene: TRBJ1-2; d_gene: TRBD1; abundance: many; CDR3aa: CASSLASIGGSYGYTF; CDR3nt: TGTGCCAGCAGTTTAGCGTCCATAGGGGGCTCCTATGGCTACACCTTC
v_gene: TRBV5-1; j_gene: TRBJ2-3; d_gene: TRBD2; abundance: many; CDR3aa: CASSLVGRGNTDTQYF; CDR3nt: TGCGCCAGCAGCTTGGTGGGGCGGGGGAACACAGATACGCAGTATTTT
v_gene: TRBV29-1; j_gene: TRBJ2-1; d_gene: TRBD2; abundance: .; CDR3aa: CSVEGGGTANEQFF; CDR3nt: TGCAGCGTTGAGGGCGGGGGAACGGCCAATGAGCAGTTCTTC
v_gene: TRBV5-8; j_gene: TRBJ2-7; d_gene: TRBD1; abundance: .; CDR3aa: CASIDPGQMPYEQYF; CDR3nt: TGTGCCAGCATCGACCCGGGACAGATGCCCTACGAGCAGTACTTC
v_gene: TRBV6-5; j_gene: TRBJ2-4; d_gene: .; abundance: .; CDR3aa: CASSYAGLGAKNIQYF; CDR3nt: TGTGCCAGCAGTTACGCGGGCCTCGGGGCCAAAAACATTCAGTACTTC
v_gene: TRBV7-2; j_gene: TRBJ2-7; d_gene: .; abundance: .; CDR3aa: CASSLTSSPYEQYF; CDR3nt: TGTGCCAGCAGCTTAACTAGCAGCCCCTACGAGCAGTACTTC
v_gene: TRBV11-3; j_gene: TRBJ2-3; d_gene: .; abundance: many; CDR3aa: CASSLYGGDSAQYF; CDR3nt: TGTGCCAGCAGCTTATACGGGGGTGACTCGGCGCAGTATTTT
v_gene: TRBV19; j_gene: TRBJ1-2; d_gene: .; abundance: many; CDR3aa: CASSIQGAGVGYTF; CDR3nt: TGTGCCAGTAGTATACAGGGTGCAGGAGTGGGCTACACCTTC
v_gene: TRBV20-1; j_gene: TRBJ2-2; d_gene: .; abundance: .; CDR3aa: CSARKRTKNTGELFF; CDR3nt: TGCAGTGCCCGAAAACGGACAAAGAACACCGGGGAGCTGTTTTTT
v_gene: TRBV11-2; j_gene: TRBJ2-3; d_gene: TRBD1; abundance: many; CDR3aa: CASSLDLQGAGADTQYF; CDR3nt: TGTGCCAGCAGCTTAGATTTGCAGGGGGCGGGTGCGGATACGCAGTATTTT
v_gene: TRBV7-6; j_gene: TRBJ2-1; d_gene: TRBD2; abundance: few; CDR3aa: CASSLSPPTSGGIADEQFF; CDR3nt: TGTGCCAGCAGCTTAAGCCCCCCCACTAGCGGGGGGATCGCGGATGAGCAGTTCTTC
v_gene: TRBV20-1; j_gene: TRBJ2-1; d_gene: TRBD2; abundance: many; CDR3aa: CSARDQWLAGGFNEQFF; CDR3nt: TGCAGTGCTAGAGATCAGTGGCTAGCGGGGGGCTTCAATGAGCAGTTCTTC
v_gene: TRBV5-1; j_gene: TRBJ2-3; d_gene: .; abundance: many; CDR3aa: CASSAVRGSDTQYF; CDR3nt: TGCGCCAGCAGCGCAGTCAGGGGATCGGATACGCAGTATTTT
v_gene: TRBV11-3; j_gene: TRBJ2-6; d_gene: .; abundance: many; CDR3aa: CASRGRAGGLSGANVLTF; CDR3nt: TGTGCCAGCAGGGGTCGGGCAGGGGGACTCTCTGGGGCCAACGTCCTGACTTTC
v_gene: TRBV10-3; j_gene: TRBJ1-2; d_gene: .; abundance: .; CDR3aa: CAISDDRDGSYGYTF; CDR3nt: TGTGCCATCAGTGACGACCGGGACGGAAGCTATGGCTACACCTTC
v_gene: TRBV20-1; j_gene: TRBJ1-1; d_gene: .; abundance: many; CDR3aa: CSARESSGNTEAFF; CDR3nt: TGCAGTGCTAGAGAATCGTCCGGGAACACTGAAGCTTTCTTT
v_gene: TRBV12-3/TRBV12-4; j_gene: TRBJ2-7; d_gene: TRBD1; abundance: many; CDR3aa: CASSFGTGGEQYF; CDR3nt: TGTGCCAGCAGTTTCGGGACAGGGGGCGAGCAGTACTTC
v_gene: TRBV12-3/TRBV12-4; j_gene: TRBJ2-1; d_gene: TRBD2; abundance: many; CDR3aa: CASSLGTSRSGEQFF; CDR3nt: TGTGCCAGCAGTTTGGGGACTAGCCGTTCGGGTGAGCAGTTCTTC
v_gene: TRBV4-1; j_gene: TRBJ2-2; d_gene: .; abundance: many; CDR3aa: CASSQEVRITGELFF; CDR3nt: TGCGCCAGCAGCCAAGAAGTCAGGATCACCGGGGAGCTGTTTTTT
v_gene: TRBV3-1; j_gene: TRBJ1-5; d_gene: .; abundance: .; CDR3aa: CASSQSQVALAQHF; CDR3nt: TGTGCCAGCAGCCAATCGCAGGTCGCATTGGCCCAGCATTTT
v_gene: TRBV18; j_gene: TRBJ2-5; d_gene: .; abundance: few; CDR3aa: CASSPNVETQYF; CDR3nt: TGTGCCAGCTCACCCAATGTAGAGACCCAGTACTTC
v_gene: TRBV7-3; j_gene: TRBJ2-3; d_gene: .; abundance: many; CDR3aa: CASSRLVGDTQYF; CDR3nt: TGTGCCAGCAGCCGACTGGTGGGAGATACGCAGTATTTT
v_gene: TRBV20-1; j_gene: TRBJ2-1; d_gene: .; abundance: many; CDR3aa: CSARRPGDVNEQFF; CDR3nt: TGCAGTGCTAGACGCCCGGGGGATGTTAATGAGCAGTTCTTC
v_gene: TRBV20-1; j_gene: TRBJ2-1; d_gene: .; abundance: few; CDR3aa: CSAPEAQTSSYNEQFF; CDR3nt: TGCAGTGCCCCAGAAGCTCAAACGAGCTCCTACAATGAGCAGTTCTTC
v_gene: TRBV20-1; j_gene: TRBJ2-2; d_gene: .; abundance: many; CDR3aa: CSASPLTGPNTGELFF; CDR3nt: TGCAGTGCTAGCCCCTTGACAGGTCCGAACACCGGGGAGCTGTTTTTT
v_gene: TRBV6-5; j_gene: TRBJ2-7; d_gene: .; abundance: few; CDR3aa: CASSYSGGAGEQYF; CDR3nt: TGTGCCAGCAGTTACTCGGGGGGGGCGGGCGAGCAGTACTTC
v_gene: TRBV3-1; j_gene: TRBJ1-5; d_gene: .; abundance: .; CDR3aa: CASSQDSHQPQHF; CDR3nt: TGTGCCAGCAGCCAGGACTCCCATCAGCCCCAGCATTTT
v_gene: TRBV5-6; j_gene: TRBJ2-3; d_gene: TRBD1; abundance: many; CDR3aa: CASSGERGQGYQYF; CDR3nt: TGTGCCAGCAGCGGGGAAAGGGGGCAAGGGTATCAGTATTTT